The T cell receptor (beta chain) under discussion was sequenced for a study of chemoradiotherapy in HPV16-positive cancers. On the study more broadly: A couple of HPV16-positive patients' cells yielded candidate HPV-specific clones and common motifs.

This clone was seen a handful of times. Sequencing was performed with immunoSEQ multiplex PCR; in TCRdb, only in-frame clones are kept and a portion is missing. The sample gives about 3,900 clones, around 80% of which show up once; more than 9.5% is in the top ten. The CDR3 contains 15 residues. The germline CDR1 and CDR2 sequences are SGHKS and YYEKEE (reference sequence). V dropped 0 bases and J dropped 5 bases, with 12 bases sitting between them. The receptor was derived from a human donor with HPV-associated anogenital cancer. The chain employs TRBV5-5 and TRBJ1-5, with unresolved D. The sequences come from tumor tissue, collected from a patient who underwent chemoradiotherapy. CDR3 protein: CASSLAPGSHQPQHF. The CDR3, as DNA: TGTGCCAGCAGCTTGGCCCCGGGGTCACATCAGCCCCAGCATTTT.